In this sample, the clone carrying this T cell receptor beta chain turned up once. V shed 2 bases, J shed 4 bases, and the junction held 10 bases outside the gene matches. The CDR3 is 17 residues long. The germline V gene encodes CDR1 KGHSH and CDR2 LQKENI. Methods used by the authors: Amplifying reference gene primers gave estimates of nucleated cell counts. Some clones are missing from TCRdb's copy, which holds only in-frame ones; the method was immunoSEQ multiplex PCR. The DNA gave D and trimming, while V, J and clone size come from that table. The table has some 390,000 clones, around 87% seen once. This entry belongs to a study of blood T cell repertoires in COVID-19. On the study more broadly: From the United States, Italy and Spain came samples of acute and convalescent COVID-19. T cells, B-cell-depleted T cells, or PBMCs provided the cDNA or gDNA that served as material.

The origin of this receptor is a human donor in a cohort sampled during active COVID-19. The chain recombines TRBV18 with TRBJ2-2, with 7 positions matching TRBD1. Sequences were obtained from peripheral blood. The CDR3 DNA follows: TGTGCCAGCTCACCAAGACAGGGAAGGGGGTCCACCGGGGAGCTGTTTTTT. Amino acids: CASSPRQGRGSTGELFF.